A selection of T cell receptor beta chains follows, all from one sample in a study of early T cells in non-severe SARS-CoV-2 infection. One entry per CDR3 protein, called by TCRdb with MiXCR from the 5' RACE reads. Here the sample spans tens of thousands of distinct CDR3 sequences, 10% to 15% being singletons. The sequenced sample was whole blood. The receptors here all came from an adult who was a healthcare worker with PCR-confirmed SARS-CoV-2 infection or an uninfected control (not recorded which). Each CDR3 is given with its conserved first and last residue. D genes are given only for firm matches. Clone size is shown for a subset of rows, as once, few, many or a class of expanded clone.

size,V,length,D,J,DNA,CDR3
many,TRBV20-1,14,NA,TRBJ2-1,TGCAGTGCTAGTCTCAGGGGCCCTTACAATGAGCAGTTCTTC,CSASLRGPYNEQFF
many,TRBV7-2,13,NA,TRBJ2-5,TGTGCCAGCAGCTACCAGGGGAAAGAGACCCAGTACTTC,CASSYQGKETQYF
NA,TRBV7-9,15,NA,TRBJ1-1,TGTGCCAGCAGCTTAGATGGCCTATCGTACTCTGAAGCTTTCTTT,CASSLDGLSYSEAFF
many,TRBV6-5,17,TRBD1,TRBJ1-2,TGTGCCAGCAGTGTTCTCTCCGGGACAGGGCGCATGTATGGCTACACCTTC,CASSVLSGTGRMYGYTF
many,TRBV11-2,12,NA,TRBJ2-1,TGTGCCAGCAGCCTCCGGGAGAGTGAGCAGTTCTTC,CASSLRESEQFF
many,TRBV29-1,14,NA,TRBJ2-4,TGCAGCGTTGATGATAGGGGTCAGGGAAACATTCAGTACTTC,CSVDDRGQGNIQYF
many,TRBV6-5,17,NA,TRBJ2-6,TGTGCCAGCAGTTCACCGGGACACAAAGGGGGGGCCAACGTCCTGACTTTC,CASSSPGHKGGANVLTF
many,TRBV11-2,15,TRBD2,TRBJ2-3,TGTGCCAGCAGCTTAGGCGGGGGAGGCGCAGATACGCAGTATTTT,CASSLGGGGADTQYF
many,TRBV30,13,NA,TRBJ1-6,TGTGCCTGGAGTTCTGGGGTTCGTTCACCCCTCCACTTT,CAWSSGVRSPLHF
few,TRBV12-3/TRBV12-4,18,NA,TRBJ2-1,TGTGCCAGCAGTTTAGATAGGTCTTACTTAAGTCCAATTTATGAGCAGTTCTTC,CASSLDRSYLSPIYEQFF
many,TRBV20-1,15,TRBD1,TRBJ2-5,TGCAGTGCTAGGGCTCCGGAAGGGGGCATAGAGACCCAGTACTTC,CSARAPEGGIETQYF
many,TRBV7-6,16,TRBD1,TRBJ1-5,TGTGCCAGCAGCTTAGGGGCACTACAGGGGAATCAGCCCCAGCATTTT,CASSLGALQGNQPQHF
NA,TRBV29-1,13,NA,TRBJ1-4,TGCAGCGTTGGGACGCGGACTGATGAAGGACTGTTTTTT,CSVGTRTDEGLFF
NA,TRBV9,14,TRBD2,TRBJ2-3,TGTGCCAGCAGCGCCGGACTAGCGGGAGATACGCAGTATTTT,CASSAGLAGDTQYF
many,TRBV4-1,15,NA,TRBJ2-7,TGCGCCAGCAGCCGGGACGAGGGGGGCACCTACGAGCAGTACTTC,CASSRDEGGTYEQYF
NA,TRBV3-1,13,NA,TRBJ2-7,TGTGCCAGCAGCGCTACGACAGGAGGCGAGCAGTACTTC,CASSATTGGEQYF
many,TRBV30,13,NA,TRBJ2-5,TGTGCCTGGAGTGGGCCAAGACAAGAGACCCAGTACTTC,CAWSGPRQETQYF
once,TRBV7-2,15,NA,TRBJ1-3,TGTGCCAGCAGCCCAGAGATCAGCTCTGGAAACACCATATATTTT,CASSPEISSGNTIYF
NA,TRBV7-9,15,TRBD1,TRBJ1-1,TGTGCCAGCAGCTTAGAGGGACAGGCGCATTCTGAAGCTTTCTTT,CASSLEGQAHSEAFF
many,TRBV19,15,NA,TRBJ2-2,TGTGCCAGTAGTATTCGTTCTTATGGGACCGGGGAGCTGTTTTTT,CASSIRSYGTGELFF
NA,TRBV5-4,15,TRBD2,TRBJ2-1,TGTGCCAGCAGCGGCCTGCGGGGGGGCTCTTATGAGCAGTTCTTC,CASSGLRGGSYEQFF
few,TRBV20-1,14,NA,TRBJ1-5,TGCAGTGCTAGTTCCGTCAATAGCAATCAGCCCCAGCATTTT,CSASSVNSNQPQHF
NA,TRBV27,14,TRBD2,TRBJ2-5,TGTGCCAGCAGCCGGACTAGCGGGGAAGAGACCCAGTACTTC,CASSRTSGEETQYF
many,TRBV9,15,TRBD1,TRBJ1-4,TGTGCCAGCAGCGTAGGACAGGGAGGTTACGAAAAACTGTTTTTT,CASSVGQGGYEKLFF
NA,TRBV4-1,16,NA,TRBJ1-5,TGCGCCAGCAGCCTAGGACAGACTCTTAGCAATCAGCCCCAGCATTTT,CASSLGQTLSNQPQHF
many,TRBV2,14,TRBD2,TRBJ2-3,TGTGCCCGCGGAGGGACTAGCGGCACAGATACGCAGTATTTT,CARGGTSGTDTQYF
few,TRBV7-2,15,NA,TRBJ1-1,TGTGCCAGCAGGCTTGCTCCGGGAACTAACACTGAAGCTTTCTTT,CASRLAPGTNTEAFF
few,TRBV5-5,15,NA,TRBJ1-5,TGTGCCAGCAGCTTGGCCCCGACAGGCAATCAGCCCCAGCATTTT,CASSLAPTGNQPQHF
many,TRBV25-1,13,NA,TRBJ2-7,TGTGCCAGCAGGGAGGGCGGCTCCTACGAGCAGTACTTC,CASREGGSYEQYF
many,TRBV18,16,NA,TRBJ1-3,TGTGCCAGCTCACCGGACAGTAGACCTACTGGAAACACCATATATTTT,CASSPDSRPTGNTIYF
NA,TRBV18,16,TRBD1,TRBJ1-1,TGTGCCAGCTCACCCCGGATGACAGGGATTTACACTGAAGCTTCCTTT,CASSPRMTGIYTEASF
many,TRBV19,14,NA,TRBJ2-6,TGTGCCAGTAGTCTAAACTCTGGGGCCAACGTCCTGACTTTC,CASSLNSGANVLTF
once,TRBV4-3,16,NA,TRBJ2-1,TGCGCCAGCAGCCAAGATCCAGGACTTGATTACAATGAGCAGTTCTTC,CASSQDPGLDYNEQFF
few,TRBV18,16,NA,TRBJ2-3,TGTGCCAGCTCACCTGCGGACCCCTTCGGTACAGATACGCAGTATTTT,CASSPADPFGTDTQYF
many,TRBV30,13,TRBD1,TRBJ2-1,TGTGCCTGGAGTTGGACAGGGGGGAATGAGCAGTTCTTC,CAWSWTGGNEQFF
few,TRBV5-1,14,TRBD1,TRBJ1-1,TGCGCCAGCAGCGCGGGACAGGGGACCACTGAAGCTTTCTTT,CASSAGQGTTEAFF
few,TRBV10-1,14,NA,TRBJ2-5,TGCGCCAGCAGTGAGGCAGGACGCGGTGAGACCCAGTACTTC,CASSEAGRGETQYF
once,TRBV6-5,15,TRBD1,TRBJ2-1,TGTGCCAGCAGTTACCTGACAGGGACCTACAATGAGCAGTTCTTC,CASSYLTGTYNEQFF
NA,TRBV20-1,14,TRBD1,TRBJ2-7,TGCAGTGCTACCCGGGACAGGGACTCCTACGAGCAGTACTTC,CSATRDRDSYEQYF